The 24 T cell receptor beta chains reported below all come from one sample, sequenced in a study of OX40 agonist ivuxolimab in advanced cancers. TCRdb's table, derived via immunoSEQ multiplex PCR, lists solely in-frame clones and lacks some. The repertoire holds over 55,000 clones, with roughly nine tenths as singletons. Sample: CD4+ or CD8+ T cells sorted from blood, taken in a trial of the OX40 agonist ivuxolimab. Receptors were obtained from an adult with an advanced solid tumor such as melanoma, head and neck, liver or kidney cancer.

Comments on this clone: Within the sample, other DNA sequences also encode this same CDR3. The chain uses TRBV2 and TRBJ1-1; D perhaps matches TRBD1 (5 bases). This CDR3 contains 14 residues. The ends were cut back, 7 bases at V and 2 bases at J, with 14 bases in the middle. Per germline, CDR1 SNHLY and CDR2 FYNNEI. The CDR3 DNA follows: TGTGCCAGCATCTTAGGACACATAAACACTGAAGCTTTCTTT. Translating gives CASILGHINTEAFF.

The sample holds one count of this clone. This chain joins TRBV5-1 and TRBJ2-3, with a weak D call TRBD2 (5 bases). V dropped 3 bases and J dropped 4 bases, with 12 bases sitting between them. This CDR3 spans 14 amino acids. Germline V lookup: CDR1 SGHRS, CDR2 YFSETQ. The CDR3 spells CASSWGDSPDTQYF. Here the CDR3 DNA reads TGCGCCAGCAGCTGGGGAGATTCCCCAGATACGCAGTATTTT.

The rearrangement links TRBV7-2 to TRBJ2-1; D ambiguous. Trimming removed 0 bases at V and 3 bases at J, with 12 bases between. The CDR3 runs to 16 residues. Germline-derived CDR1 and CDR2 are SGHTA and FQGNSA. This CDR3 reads CASSLAVGRNYNEQFF. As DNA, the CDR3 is TGTGCCAGCAGCTTAGCTGTGGGCAGAAACTACAATGAGCAGTTCTTC.

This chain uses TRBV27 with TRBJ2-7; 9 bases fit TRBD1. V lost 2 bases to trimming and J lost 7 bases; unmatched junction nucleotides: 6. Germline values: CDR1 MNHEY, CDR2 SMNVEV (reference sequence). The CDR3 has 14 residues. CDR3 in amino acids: CASSLVQGALEQYF. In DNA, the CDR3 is TGTGCCAGCAGTTTAGTACAGGGGGCTTTGGAGCAGTACTTC.

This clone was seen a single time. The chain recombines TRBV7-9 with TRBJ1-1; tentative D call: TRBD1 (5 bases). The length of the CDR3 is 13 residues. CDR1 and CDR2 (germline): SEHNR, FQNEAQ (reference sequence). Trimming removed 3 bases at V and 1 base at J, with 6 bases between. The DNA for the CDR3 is TGTGCCAGCAGCTTTGGGGGGAACACTGAAGCTTTCTTT. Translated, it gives CASSFGGNTEAFF. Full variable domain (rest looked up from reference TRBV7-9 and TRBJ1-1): DTGVSQNPRHKITKRGQNVTFRCDPISEHNRLYWYRQTLGQGPEFLTYFQNEAQLEKSRLLSDRFSAERPKGSFSTLEIQRTEQGDSAMYLCASSFGGNTEAFFGQGTRLTVV.

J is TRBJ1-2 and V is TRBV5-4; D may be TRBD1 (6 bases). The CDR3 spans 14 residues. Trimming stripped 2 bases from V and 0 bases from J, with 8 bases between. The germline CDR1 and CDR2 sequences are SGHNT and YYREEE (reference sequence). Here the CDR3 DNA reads TGTGCCAGCAGCTTAGCAGGGGCTAACTATGGCTACACCTTC. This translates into CASSLAGANYGYTF.

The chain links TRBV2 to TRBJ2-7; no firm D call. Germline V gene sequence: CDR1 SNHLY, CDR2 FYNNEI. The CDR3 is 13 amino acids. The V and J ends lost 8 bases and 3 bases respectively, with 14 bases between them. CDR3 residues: CASGVRWVYEQYF. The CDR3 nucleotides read TGTGCCAGCGGGGTGCGGTGGGTCTACGAGCAGTACTTC.

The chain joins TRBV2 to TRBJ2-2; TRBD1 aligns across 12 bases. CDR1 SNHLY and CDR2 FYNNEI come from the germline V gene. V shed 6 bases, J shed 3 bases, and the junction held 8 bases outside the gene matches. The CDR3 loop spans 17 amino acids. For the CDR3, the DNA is TGTGCCAGCAGACGGGACAGGGGGCTTGGCTACACCGGGGAGCTGTTTTTT. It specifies CASRRDRGLGYTGELFF.

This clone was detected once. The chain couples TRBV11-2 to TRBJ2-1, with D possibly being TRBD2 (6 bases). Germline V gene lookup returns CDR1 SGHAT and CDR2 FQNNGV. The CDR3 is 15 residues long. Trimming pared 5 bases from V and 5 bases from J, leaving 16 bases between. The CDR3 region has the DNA TGTGCCAGCAGCCCGGACTACCCCGCAAACAATGAGCAGTTCTTC. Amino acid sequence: CASSPDYPANNEQFF.

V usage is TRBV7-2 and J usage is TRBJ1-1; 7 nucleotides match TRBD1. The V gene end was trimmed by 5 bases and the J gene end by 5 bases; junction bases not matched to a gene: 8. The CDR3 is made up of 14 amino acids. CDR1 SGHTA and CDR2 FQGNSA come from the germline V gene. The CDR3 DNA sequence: TGTGCCAGCAGCCCACAGGGGAGGCGGACTGAAGCTTTCTTT. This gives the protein CASSPQGRRTEAFF.

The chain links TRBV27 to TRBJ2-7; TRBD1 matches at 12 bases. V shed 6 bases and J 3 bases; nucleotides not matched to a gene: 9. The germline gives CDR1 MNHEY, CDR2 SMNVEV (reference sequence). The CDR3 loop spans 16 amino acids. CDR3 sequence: CASRGTGGNPVYEQYF. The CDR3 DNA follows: TGTGCCAGCAGGGGGACAGGGGGCAATCCAGTCTACGAGCAGTACTTC.

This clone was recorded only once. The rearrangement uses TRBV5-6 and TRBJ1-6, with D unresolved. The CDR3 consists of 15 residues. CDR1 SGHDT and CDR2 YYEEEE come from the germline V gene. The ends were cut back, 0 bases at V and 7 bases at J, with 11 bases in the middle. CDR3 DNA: TGTGCCAGCAGCTTGGTTCAGGCTGGGAATTCACCCCTCCACTTT. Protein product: CASSLVQAGNSPLHF.

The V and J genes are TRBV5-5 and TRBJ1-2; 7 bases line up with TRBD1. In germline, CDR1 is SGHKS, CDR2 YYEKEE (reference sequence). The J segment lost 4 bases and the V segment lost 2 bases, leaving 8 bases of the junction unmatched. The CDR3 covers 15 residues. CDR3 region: CASSFNRGPAYGYTF. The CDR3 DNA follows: TGTGCCAGCAGCTTTAACAGGGGACCGGCCTATGGCTACACCTTC. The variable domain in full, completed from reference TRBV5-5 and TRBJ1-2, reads DAGVTQSPTHLIKTRGQQVTLRCSPISGHKSVSWYQQVLGQGPQFIFQYYEKEERGRGNFPDRFSARQFPNYSSELNVNALLLGDSALYLCASSFNRGPAYGYTFGSGTRLTVV.

The CDR3 region is CASSESTAGSDTQYF. The CDR3 coding sequence is TGCGCCAGCAGTGAGTCGACTGCTGGTTCAGATACGCAGTATTTT. V is TRBV10-2 and J is TRBJ2-3; D remains unclear. The CDR3 length is 15 residues. Trimming shortened V by 0 bases and J by 4 bases, and 11 bases separated the two germline ends. The germline V gene encodes CDR1 WSHSY and CDR2 SAAADI.

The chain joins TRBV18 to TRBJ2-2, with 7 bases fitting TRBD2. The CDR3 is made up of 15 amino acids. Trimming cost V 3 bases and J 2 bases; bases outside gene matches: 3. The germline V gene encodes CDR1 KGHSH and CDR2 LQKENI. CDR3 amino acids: CASSPPAGNTGELFF. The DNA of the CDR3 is TGTGCCAGCTCACCTCCAGCGGGAAACACCGGGGAGCTGTTTTTT.

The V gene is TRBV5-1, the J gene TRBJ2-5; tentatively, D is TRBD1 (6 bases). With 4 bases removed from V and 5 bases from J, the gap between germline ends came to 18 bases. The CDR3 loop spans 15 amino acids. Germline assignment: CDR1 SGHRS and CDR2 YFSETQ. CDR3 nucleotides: TGCGCCAGCAGCCCCCGCACAGGGAGCGTGGAGACCCAGTACTTC. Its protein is CASSPRTGSVETQYF.

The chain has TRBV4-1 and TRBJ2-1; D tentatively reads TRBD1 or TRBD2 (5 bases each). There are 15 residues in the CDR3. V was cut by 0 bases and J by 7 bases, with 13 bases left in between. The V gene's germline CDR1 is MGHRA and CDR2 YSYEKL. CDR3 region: CASSQEGEFGNEQFF. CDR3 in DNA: TGCGCCAGCAGCCAAGAGGGGGAATTCGGGAATGAGCAGTTCTTC.

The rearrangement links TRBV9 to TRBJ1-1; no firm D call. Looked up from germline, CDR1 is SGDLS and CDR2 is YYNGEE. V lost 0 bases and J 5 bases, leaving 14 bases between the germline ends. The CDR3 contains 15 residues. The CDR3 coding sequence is TGTGCCAGCAGCGTAGATGGAGGCAGAGGGACTGAAGCTTTCTTT. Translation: CASSVDGGRGTEAFF. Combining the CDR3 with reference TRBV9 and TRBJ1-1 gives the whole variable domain DSGVTQTPKHLITATGQRVTLRCSPRSGDLSVYWYQQSLDQGLQFLIQYYNGEERAKGNILERFSAQQFPDLHSELNLSSLELGDSALYFCASSVDGGRGTEAFFGQGTRLTVV.

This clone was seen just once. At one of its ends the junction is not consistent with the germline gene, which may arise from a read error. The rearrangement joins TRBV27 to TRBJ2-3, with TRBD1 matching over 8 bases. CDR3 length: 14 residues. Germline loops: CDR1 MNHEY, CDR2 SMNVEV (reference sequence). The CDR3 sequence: CASSLGQGTDTQYF. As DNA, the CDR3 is TGTGCCAGCAGTTTAGGACAGGGCACTGATACGCAGTATTTT.

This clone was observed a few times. DNA of the CDR3: TGCAGTGCTCGACGTGAGACCCAGTACTTC. Translation gives CSARRETQYF. J is TRBJ2-5 and V is TRBV20-1; D is unclear. Germline V gene sequence: CDR1 DFQATT, CDR2 SNEGSKA (reference sequence). V lost 5 bases, J lost 5 bases, and 6 bases lay in between. The CDR3 length is 10 residues.

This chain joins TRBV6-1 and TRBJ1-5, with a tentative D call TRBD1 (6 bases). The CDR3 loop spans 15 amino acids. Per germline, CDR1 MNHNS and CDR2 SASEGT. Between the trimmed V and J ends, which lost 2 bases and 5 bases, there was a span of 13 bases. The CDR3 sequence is CASSETGQGHQPQHF. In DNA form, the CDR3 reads TGTGCCAGCAGTGAAACGGGGCAGGGGCATCAGCCCCAGCATTTT.

The CDR3: CASSLGQGGTDTQYF. CDR3 DNA: TGCGCCAGCAGCCTCGGACAGGGGGGGACAGATACGCAGTATTTT. The chain is built from TRBV5-1 and TRBJ2-3; 10 nucleotides line up with TRBD1. CDR1 is SGHRS and CDR2 is YFSETQ in the germline V gene. This CDR3 is 15 amino acids long. Unmatched junction bases numbered 5, after V lost 4 bases and J lost 3 bases.

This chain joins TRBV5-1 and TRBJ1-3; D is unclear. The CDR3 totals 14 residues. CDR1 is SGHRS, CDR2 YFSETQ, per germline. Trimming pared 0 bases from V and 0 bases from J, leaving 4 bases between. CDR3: CASSLGSSGNTIYF. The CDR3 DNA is TGCGCCAGCAGCTTGGGAAGCTCTGGAAACACCATATATTTT.

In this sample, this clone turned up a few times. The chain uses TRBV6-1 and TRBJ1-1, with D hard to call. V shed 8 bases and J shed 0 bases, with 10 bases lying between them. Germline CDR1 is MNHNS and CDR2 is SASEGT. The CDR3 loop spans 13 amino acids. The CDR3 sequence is CASAIGVNTEAFF. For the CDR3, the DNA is TGTGCCAGCGCCATCGGGGTGAACACTGAAGCTTTCTTT.